These 7 T cell receptor beta chains were sequenced from one sample in a study of blood T cells in healthy people across ages. Sample-barcoded 5' priming and a J-beta primer mix drove a second PCR of roughly 6 to 12 cycles. TCRdb ran MiXCR on the 5' RACE reads and lists one entry per CDR3 protein. The profile shows under 1,100,000 distinct CDR3 sequences, approximately 26% of them singletons. The same sample was also used in a study of T cells of mothers and their children.

The sequencing input was blood. These receptors were taken from a girl under 10 years old in good health.

This chain joins TRBV20-1 and TRBJ2-7; D may match TRBD1 or TRBD2 (7 bases each). There are 17 residues in the CDR3. V was pared by 0 bases and J by 1 base, with 19 bases between. CDR1 is DFQATT, CDR2 SNEGSKA, per germline (reference sequence). In nucleotides, the CDR3 is TGCAGTGCTAGAGATCTCCAGGGGGAGGGAAGATCCTACGAGCAGTACTTC. This encodes CSARDLQGEGRSYEQYF.

Here the CDR3 reads CASSYPSGAAGAFF. DNA of the CDR3: TGTGCCAGCAGTTACCCATCAGGGGCCGCTGGGGCTTTCTTT. This chain joins TRBV6-2 or TRBV6-3 and TRBJ1-1; tentative D call: TRBD1 (6 bases). This CDR3 has 14 amino acids. The ends were cut back, 2 bases at V and 11 bases at J, with 18 bases in the middle. Germline-derived CDR1 and CDR2 are MNHEY and SVGEGT.

There are a few counts of this clonotype. V usage is TRBV12-3 or TRBV12-4 and J usage is TRBJ2-5, with D hard to call. The CDR3 loop spans 13 amino acids. V was cut by 1 base and J by 4 bases, with 7 bases left in between. CDR3 sequence: CASSLGAVETQYF. The CDR3 DNA follows: TGTGCCAGCAGTTTAGGGGCCGTAGAGACCCAGTACTTC.

This clonotype has only a few counts. The V and J genes are TRBV12-3 or TRBV12-4 and TRBJ2-7, with a tentative D call TRBD1 (7 bases). V lost 4 bases to trimming and J lost 7 bases, with 14 bases between them. The CDR3 has 13 residues. CDR3 sequence (DNA): TGTGCCAGCAGTTCCCAGGGGGGTTCTGAGCAGTACTTC. It specifies CASSSQGGSEQYF.

As for this clonotype: The junction and the germline gene differ at one end; a read error may be behind it. The rearrangement uses TRBV7-2 and TRBJ2-6; either TRBD1 or TRBD2 may supply D (5 bases each). This CDR3 is 16 amino acids long. Germline assignment: CDR1 SGHTA and CDR2 FQGNSA. CDR3: CASSLVAGTGANVLTF. CDR3 nucleotide sequence: TGTGCCAGCAGCTTAGTTGCAGGGACCGGGGCCAACGTTCTGACTTTC.

This clonotype has just a few counts. The CDR3 loop reads CASSEWGPYEQYF. In DNA form, the CDR3 reads TGTGCCAGCAGTGAATGGGGACCCTACGAGCAGTACTTC. The chain is built from TRBV6-1 and TRBJ2-5, with D tentatively TRBD1 or TRBD2 (5 bases each). With the DNA end fitting TRBJ2-7 better, the J assignment may be wrong. The CDR3 covers 13 residues. Germline V lookup: CDR1 MNHNS, CDR2 SASEGT.

The chain has TRBV6-2 or TRBV6-3 and TRBJ2-5; D ambiguous. Trimming stripped 2 bases from V and 1 base from J, with 11 bases between. The length of the CDR3 is 15 residues. Per germline, CDR1 MNHEY and CDR2 SVGEGT. DNA for the CDR3: TGTGCCAGCAGTTACGCACATATTTCCCAAGAGACCCAGTACTTC. Residues: CASSYAHISQETQYF.